The present entry profiles one TCR beta chain with its context. Antigen unknown. The protocol was immunoSEQ multiplex PCR, while the TCRdb copy is restricted to in-frame clones and leaves out a portion. Counted here are millions of clones, roughly 95% occurring once; the ten biggest clones make up 0.9% to 1.3%. Looked up from germline, CDR1 is KGHSH and CDR2 is LQKENI. There are 16 residues in the CDR3. J was trimmed by 0 bases and V by 3 bases; bases with no gene match: 4. The data originate from a study of shared clonotypes between healthy human individuals. Terminally differentiated effector memory CD45RA+ cells were left out of the naive CD8 fraction, which was CD45RO-negative and positively selected for CCR7. Study results and limitations: Non-shared clonotypes were found to have lower generation probabilities than the clonotypes that were shared by all four of the sorted-subset donors. Among a few donors, roughly 5% of naive CD4 clonotypes were found in common.

Sequencing input: naive CD8+ T cells sorted from blood. The gene calls are TRBV18 and TRBJ2-1, with TRBD2 matching over 8 bases. The receptor's source is a man in his late teens or twenties in good health. DNA of the CDR3: TGTGCCAGCTCACCGATAGCGGGGAGCTCCTACAATGAGCAGTTCTTC. Protein product: CASSPIAGSSYNEQFF.